The 25 T cell receptor beta chains in this list originate from one sample, sequenced in a study of regulatory T cells in long-lasting Graves disease. HTBI primers from iRepertoire and Arm-PCR of CDR3 regions yielded the TCR beta libraries. TCRdb re-called the multiplex PCR reads with MiXCR, one entry per CDR3 protein. The sample consists of 500,000 to 800,000 distinct CDR3 sequences, 30% of them appearing once. Time point: persistent/refractory GD, antithyroid drugs over 5 years with positive TRAb. From RNA extracted from PBMCs, the TCR library was made. Sequenced here: peripheral blood mononuclear cells (PBMCs), sampled when the disease was refractory, from a patient treated with antithyroid drugs. The receptors stem from a female donor with Graves disease.

This sequence joins TRBV6-2 or TRBV6-3 and TRBJ2-7; D not certain. The CDR3 has 12 amino acids. The V and J ends lost 2 bases and 5 bases respectively, with 7 bases between them. Germline CDR1 MNHEY, CDR2 SVGEGT. CDR3: CASSYERHEQYF. CDR3 coding DNA: TGTGCCAGCAGTTACGAGCGTCACGAGCAGTACTTC.

This clonotype was found a few times. V and J are TRBV30 and TRBJ1-6; no definite D call. V lost 2 bases and J 2 bases, leaving 4 bases between the germline ends. Germline CDR1 reads GTSNPN; CDR2 reads SVGIG (reference sequence). CDR3 length equals 13 residues. The CDR3 here is CAWSQTYNSPLHF. In DNA, the CDR3 is TGTGCCTGGAGTCAGACCTATAATTCACCCCTCCACTTT.

This chain uses TRBV3-1 with TRBJ1-5; 9 nucleotides match TRBD1. Per the germline V gene, CDR1 is LGHDT and CDR2 is YNNKEL (reference sequence). V trimming: 3 bases; J trimming: 3 bases; junction bases outside the gene matches: 6. This CDR3 has 16 amino acids. In DNA form, the CDR3 reads TGTGCCAGCAGCCAGGGGACAGGGATGGACAATCAGCCCCAGCATTTT. It yields the protein CASSQGTGMDNQPQHF.

Comments on this clonotype: A read error may explain this, as a much larger clone is one base away. This chain connects TRBV12-3 or TRBV12-4 to TRBJ1-2; 7 bases line up with TRBD1. V was clipped by 11 bases and J by 1 base; unmatched bases: 10. This CDR3 is built from 14 residues. The CDR3 sequence: CAGTRTGINYGYTF. As DNA, the CDR3 is TGTGCCGGCACCCGGACAGGTATTAACTATGGCTACACCTTC.

The J gene is TRBJ1-5, the V gene TRBV7-2, with D uncertain. The germline V and J ends were trimmed by 0 bases and 0 bases, with 9 bases remaining between them. This CDR3 comprises 16 residues. In germline, CDR1 is SGHTA, CDR2 FQGNSA. In nucleotides, the CDR3 is TGTGCCAGCAGCTTAGCGCCAATCTCTAGCAATCAGCCCCAGCATTTT. Translation: CASSLAPISSNQPQHF.

The rearrangement uses TRBV28 and TRBJ2-2, with a possible D match to TRBD2 (6 bases). Germline CDR1 is MDHEN and CDR2 is SYDVKM. Trimming took 10 bases from V and 4 from J, leaving 19 bases between them. The CDR3 contains 15 residues. This chain's CDR3 is CATQIAALGTGELFF. CDR3 bases: TGTGCCACCCAAATAGCGGCCCTGGGCACCGGGGAGCTGTTTTTT.

This clonotype was recorded a few times. V is TRBV12-3 or TRBV12-4 and J is TRBJ1-1; a possible D gene is TRBD1 (5 bases). The V end was cut by 2 bases, the J end by 1 base, with 11 bases between. There are 15 residues in the CDR3. The CDR3 loop reads CASSLRVRENTEAFF. The CDR3 region has the DNA TGTGCCAGCAGTTTAAGGGTCAGGGAGAACACTGAAGCTTTCTTT.

The chain joins TRBV11-2 to TRBJ2-7; tentatively, D is TRBD1 or TRBD2 (5 bases each). The CDR3 has 16 residues. From germline, CDR1 is SGHAT and CDR2 FQNNGV. Trimming shortened V by 0 bases and J by 4 bases, and 16 bases separated the two germline ends. This chain's CDR3 is CASSLDHYGGVYEQYF. The CDR3 DNA follows: TGTGCCAGCAGCTTAGATCACTATGGGGGAGTATACGAGCAGTACTTC. The variable domain in full, completed from reference TRBV11-2 and TRBJ2-7, reads EAGVAQSPRYKIIEKRQSVAFWCNPISGHATLYWYQQILGQGPKLLIQFQNNGVVDDSQLPKDRFSAERLKGVDSTLKIQPAKLEDSAVYLCASSLDHYGGVYEQYFGPGTRLTVT.

This clonotype showed up just a few times. The chain has TRBV5-1 and TRBJ2-1, with 10 bases matching TRBD2. After removal of 5 bases from V and 4 bases from J, the junction contained 9 bases not matched to a gene. This CDR3 comprises 16 residues. Germline-derived CDR1 and CDR2 are SGHRS and YFSETQ. CDR3 loop: CASRPGTSVRYNEQFF. In nucleotides, the CDR3 is TGCGCCAGCAGGCCTGGGACTAGCGTAAGGTACAATGAGCAGTTCTTC.

This clonotype was detected only a few times. The chain couples TRBV15 to TRBJ1-1; tentative D call: TRBD1 (5 bases). Germline CDR1 reads LNHNV; CDR2 reads YYDKDF (reference sequence). V was clipped by 0 bases and J by 6 bases, with 11 bases between them. There are 14 residues in the CDR3. CDR3 protein: CATSRDRGLSEAFF. The CDR3, as DNA: TGTGCCACCAGCAGAGATAGGGGATTGTCTGAAGCTTTCTTT.

This clonotype has just a few counts. This chain connects TRBV11-2 to TRBJ1-2; D remains unclear. V was pared by 5 bases and J by 7 bases, with 20 bases between. This CDR3 spans 15 amino acids. Germline V gives CDR1 SGHAT, CDR2 FQNNGV. The CDR3 bases are TGTGCCAGCAGCCCCGCGGGCCGGCTGGCCGGTGGCTACACCTTC. It translates to CASSPAGRLAGGYTF. The entire variable domain, with the rest obtained from reference TRBV11-2 and TRBJ1-2, is as follows: EAGVAQSPRYKIIEKRQSVAFWCNPISGHATLYWYQQILGQGPKLLIQFQNNGVVDDSQLPKDRFSAERLKGVDSTLKIQPAKLEDSAVYLCASSPAGRLAGGYTFGSGTRLTVV.

This clonotype was detected a few times. This chain links TRBV6-2 or TRBV6-3 with TRBJ2-6; possibly TRBD1 for D (5 bases). The germline V gene has CDR1 MNHEY and CDR2 SVGEGT. The V end was cut by 4 bases, the J end by 0 bases, with 10 bases between. The CDR3 is 16 residues long. As DNA, the CDR3 is TGTGCCAGCAGTTCCGCAGGGTTCTCTGGGGCCAACGTCCTGACTTTC. Its translation is CASSSAGFSGANVLTF.

This clonotype was seen at least ten times. The chain combines TRBV6-1 with TRBJ1-1, with 7 bases lining up with TRBD1. The germline V gene encodes CDR1 MNHNS and CDR2 SASEGT. This CDR3 is built from 14 residues. Trimming at V came to 6 bases and at J to 1 base, leaving 5 bases not matched to a gene. This CDR3 reads CASRTRTGNTEAFF. The DNA of the CDR3 is TGTGCCAGCAGGACTAGGACAGGGAACACTGAAGCTTTCTTT.

In its sample, this clonotype was seen once. The chain joins TRBV10-3 to TRBJ2-3, with 7 positions matching TRBD1. Unmatched junction bases numbered 6, after V lost 7 bases and J lost 2 bases. CDR1 and CDR2 (germline): ENHRY, SYGVKD. The CDR3 runs 14 residues. CDR3 amino acids: CAITPGQSTDTQYF. The CDR3 DNA follows: TGTGCCATCACCCCGGGACAGTCCACAGATACGCAGTATTTT.

The rearrangement uses TRBV29-1 and TRBJ2-2; 8 nucleotides line up with TRBD2. The CDR3 length is 16 residues. Germline V gives CDR1 SQVTM, CDR2 ANQGSEA. Germline trimming cut 1 base from V and 5 bases from J; bases unmatched to any gene: 9. CDR3 amino acids: CSVEASGTSFTGELFF. For the CDR3, the DNA is TGCAGCGTTGAAGCCTCCGGGACTAGTTTTACCGGGGAGCTGTTTTTT.

A note on this clonotype: A read error may account for a junction end that differs from germline. The rearrangement uses TRBV14 and TRBJ1-6; no clear D gene. In germline, CDR1 is SGHDN, CDR2 FVKESK. The CDR3 spans 14 residues. CDR3 sequence reads: CASRLYGGNSSLHF. The CDR3 DNA reads TGTGCCAGCAGGCTGTATGGAGGGAATTCATCCCTCCACTTT.

This chain uses TRBV12-3 or TRBV12-4 with TRBJ2-7; TRBD2 aligns across 7 bases. V trimming: 3 bases; J trimming: 4 bases; junction bases outside the gene matches: 6. The length of the CDR3 is 14 residues. The CDR3 DNA follows: TGTGCCAGCAGTTTTTGGCGGGAGAGGTACGAGCAGTACTTC. The encoded protein is CASSFWRERYEQYF.

The CDR3 reads CASSTPLSTEAFF. The CDR3 nucleotides read TGTGCCAGCAGTACACCCCTGAGCACTGAAGCTTTCTTT. The chain employs TRBV28 and TRBJ1-1; unclear D gene. V was cut by 5 bases and J by 4 bases, with 11 bases left in between. CDR1 is MDHEN, CDR2 SYDVKM, per germline. CDR3 length equals 13 residues.

This clonotype has only a few counts. The genes are TRBV20-1 and TRBJ1-4, with 7 nucleotides matching TRBD1. CDR3 length: 15 residues. V lost 6 bases to trimming and J lost 3 bases; unmatched junction nucleotides: 10. CDR1 DFQATT and CDR2 SNEGSKA come from the germline V gene (reference sequence). Written as DNA, the CDR3 is TGCAGTGCCAGGGACCCGACAGGGCCTAATGAAAAACTGTTTTTT. This sequence encodes CSARDPTGPNEKLFF.

The chain carries TRBV2 and TRBJ2-5, with 9 bases aligning to TRBD1. Trimming removed 6 bases from V and 5 bases from J; junction bases left unmatched: 4. CDR1 SNHLY and CDR2 FYNNEI come from the germline V gene. The length of the CDR3 is 13 residues. The CDR3 region has the DNA TGTGCCAGCAGCTTTGACAGGGGGGAGACCCAGTACTTC. Its protein is CASSFDRGETQYF. The full variable domain, completed using reference TRBV2 and TRBJ2-5, is EPEVTQTPSHQVTQMGQEVILRCVPISNHLYFYWYRQILGQKVEFLVSFYNNEISEKSEIFDDQFSVERPDGSNFTLKIRSTKLEDSAMYFCASSFDRGETQYFGPGTRLLVL.

This clonotype was observed a handful of times. V usage is TRBV7-9 and J usage is TRBJ2-7; 14 bases match TRBD2. The CDR3 length is 18 residues. Germline CDR1 SEHNR, CDR2 FQNEAQ (reference sequence). Trimming at V came to 1 base and at J to 2 bases, leaving 7 bases not matched to a gene. CDR3 loop: CASSLGLAGGLPTYEQYF. CDR3 DNA: TGTGCCAGCAGCTTAGGACTAGCGGGAGGGCTTCCCACCTACGAGCAGTACTTC.

This clonotype turned up a few times. The chain links TRBV19 to TRBJ1-5, with 7 bases lining up with TRBD1. Losses at the gene ends were 6 bases for V and 7 bases for J; bases not matched to a gene: 6. The CDR3 extends over 13 amino acids. CDR1 is LNHDA and CDR2 is SQIVND in the germline V gene (reference sequence). The CDR3: CASRGQRGQPQHF. Written as DNA, the CDR3 is TGTGCCAGTAGGGGACAGCGAGGGCAGCCCCAGCATTTT.

This clonotype was seen a handful of times. The rearrangement uses TRBV5-1 and TRBJ1-4; D may be TRBD1 (6 bases). The length of the CDR3 is 16 residues. The V end lost 4 bases, the J end lost 1 base, and 14 bases lay between the germline ends. CDR1 and CDR2 (germline): SGHRS, YFSETQ. The DNA for the CDR3 is TGCGCCAGCAGCCTACAGGGTCGGGGAACTAATGAAAAACTGTTTTTT. It specifies CASSLQGRGTNEKLFF.

This clonotype was seen more than once but under ten times. This chain uses TRBV19 with TRBJ2-3, with 11 bases identical to TRBD1. Germline V lookup: CDR1 LNHDA, CDR2 SQIVND (reference sequence). The CDR3 has 18 residues. Trimming removed 7 bases from V and 0 bases from J; junction bases left unmatched: 12. CDR3: CASTPGQGVGLSTDTQYF. The CDR3 coding sequence is TGTGCCAGTACCCCGGGACAGGGGGTGGGTCTCAGCACAGATACGCAGTATTTT.

This clonotype was seen repeatedly, ten times or more. The CDR3 spells CASSAETLNTEAFF. DNA for the CDR3: TGTGCCAGCAGTGCTGAGACACTGAACACTGAAGCTTTCTTT. V usage is TRBV2 and J usage is TRBJ1-1; D call uncertain. With 4 bases removed from V and 0 bases from J, the gap between germline ends came to 9 bases. CDR1 is SNHLY and CDR2 is FYNNEI in the germline V gene. The CDR3 totals 14 residues.